The clone carrying this T cell receptor beta chain is a singleton in its sample. This entry comes from a study of blood T cell repertoires in COVID-19. V was shortened by 5 bases and J by 3 bases, with 14 bases between the two germline ends. The germline gives CDR1 SGHVS, CDR2 FQNEAQ. The CDR3 has 14 residues. Repertoires were generated with immunoSEQ multiplex PCR, while TCRdb's copy carries only in-frame clones and drops some. The repertoire has about 210,000 clones, approximately 81% of them found once; the top ten carry about 10%. Seattle researchers signed up patients amid active infection and tracked them longitudinally.

Sequenced input: peripheral blood. This rearrangement joins TRBV7-8 to TRBJ2-7; tentatively, D is TRBD1 (6 bases). This TCR came from an elderly woman with COVID-19, enrolled during active disease. CDR3 DNA: TGTGCCAGCAGCACACGACAGGCTGGCTACGAGCAGTACGTC. Protein sequence: CASSTRQAGYEQYV.